This T cell receptor (beta chain) was found in a study of blood T cell repertoires in COVID-19. Study at large: Acute and convalescent COVID-19 specimens originated in the United States, Italy and Spain. From T cells, B-cell-depleted T cells, or PBMCs came the material, which was cDNA or gDNA.

Per the original data handling: Amplification with reference gene primers provided the estimates of nucleated cell counts. The table came from immunoSEQ multiplex PCR; TCRdb's copy has only in-frame clones and leaves some out. The V and J calls and clone size come from that table; D and trimming were worked out from the DNA. In the table there are around 270,000 clones, roughly 91% of which are singletons. Germline V gene data show CDR1 as MRHNA and CDR2 as SNTAGT. Trimming removed 8 bases from V and 0 bases from J, with 12 bases in between. The CDR3 consists of 14 residues. The sequence was collected from a man aged 40-55 years with acute or convalescent COVID-19. Sequenced material: peripheral blood. V gene TRBV6-4 combines with J gene TRBJ2-3; D is unresolved. DNA for the CDR3: TGTGCCAGCGCCCTGACTTTGAGCACAGATACGCAGTATTTT. This encodes CASALTLSTDTQYF.